This paragraph reports one TCR beta chain. As yet, its antigen is unknown. These data belong to a study of CD8 T cells in Susac syndrome. Overall study results and limits: The authors acknowledged that the study's TCR sequencing and HLA analysis involved relatively few individuals.

Reverse transcription of roughly 0.5 to 1 ug RNA was carried out with random hexamers. TCRdb re-called the immunoSEQ multiplex PCR reads with MiXCR, one entry per CDR3 protein. This sample has 100,000 to 150,000 distinct CDR3 sequences, with roughly 96% found just once. There are 13 residues in the CDR3. V lost 4 bases and J lost 10, with 14 bases in between. Germline V gene lookup returns CDR1 SEHNR and CDR2 FQNEAQ (reference sequence). The V and J genes are TRBV7-9 and TRBJ2-1, with D maybe TRBD1 (6 bases). The source of this sequence is a human donor in good health. The specimen sequenced was CD4+ T cells from PBMCs. CDR3 amino acids: CASSSRGMREQFF. CDR3 nucleotide sequence: TGTGCCAGCAGCTCGAGGGGGATGAGAGAGCAGTTCTTC.